This TCR beta chain was obtained from a study of T cells in tuberculosis. The method was immunoSEQ multiplex PCR; TCRdb's version includes in-frame clones alone and lacks a portion of them. The table has approximately 59,000 clones, nearly 90% seen once. Cells were sorted from thawed PBMC rested overnight and stained with GMM-loaded CD1B tetramer, viability dye and anti-CD3. The lipid loaded on the CD1B tetramers was C32 glucose monomycolate from Rhodococcus equi. The source of this sequence is an adult woman with latent tuberculosis. Specimen: CD1b-GMM tetramer-negative cells sorted from PBMCs.

CDR3 sequence (DNA): TGCAGCGTAACGACAGGTTCCTACGAGCAGTACTTC. Translated, it gives CSVTTGSYEQYF. The genes are TRBV29-1 and TRBJ2-7; the D gene is possibly TRBD1 (6 bases). This CDR3 contains 12 residues. V was trimmed by 6 bases and J by 1 base, leaving 10 bases between them. The germline V gene encodes CDR1 SQVTM and CDR2 ANQGSEA.